This T cell receptor beta chain was recorded in a study of CD8 T cells in Susac syndrome. Sequencing of TCR beta drew on CD8+ and CD4+ T cells from blood. The patients with Susac syndrome were individuals who fulfilled the recently defined diagnostic criteria for disease that was either definite or probable. Purification of the CD8+ and CD4+ T cells relied on negative isolation, and TEMRA cells underwent FACS enrichment. Reverse transcription of about 0.5 to 1 ug RNA was carried out with random hexamers. By means of immunoSEQ multiplex PCR, TCR beta CDR3 spanning 54 Vbeta and 13 Jbeta underwent amplification. Each CDR3 protein is one row after TCRdb ran MiXCR on the immunoSEQ multiplex PCR reads. Here the sample spans about 240,000 distinct CDR3 sequences, almost 97% being singletons. The V end lost 1 base, the J end lost 2 bases, and 7 bases lay between the germline ends. CDR1 is GTSNPN and CDR2 is SVGIG in the germline V gene (reference sequence). This CDR3 is built from 13 residues.

Only a few counts were recorded for this clonotype. This sequence was found in a human donor with Susac syndrome. The chain is built from TRBV30 and TRBJ2-3; D is unresolved. The sequenced material came from CD4+ T cells from PBMCs. The DNA for the CDR3 is TGTGCCTGGAGTGCCGGTACCACAGATACGCAGTATTTT. It codes for CAWSAGTTDTQYF.